This note documents a single T cell receptor (beta chain) sequence. The antigen is not known. Clones were read by immunoSEQ multiplex PCR, and TCRdb kept only the in-frame ones, dropping some. The sample contains millions of clones, roughly 94% of which appear only once. The sample comes from a study of shared clonotypes between healthy human individuals. Study overall: The cohort had a couple of women and a few men, ages 18 to 49. Researchers assigned three CD4 naive, three CD4 memory, two CD8 naive and one CD8 memory plate to each donor. The study, taken as a whole, reports: Naive subsets usually exceeded memory subsets in estimated richness. Sampling covered nothing but blood. Tissue TCR repertoires likely differ from those found in blood.

Naive CD8 populations comprised CD45RO-negative cells positively selected for CCR7, excluding terminally differentiated effector memory CD45RA+ cells. The V gene's germline CDR1 is LGHNA and CDR2 YSLEER. This CDR3 region has 19 residues. The ends lost 0 bases at V and 4 bases at J; junction bases unmatched: 10. This chain joins TRBV4-3 and TRBJ2-3, with TRBD2 matching 13 bases. Sequences were obtained from naive CD8+ T cells sorted from blood. The source is a man younger than 30 in good health. CDR3 in amino acids: CASSQDSLAGGPGADTQYF. CDR3 in DNA: TGCGCCAGCAGCCAAGATTCACTAGCGGGAGGGCCCGGCGCAGATACGCAGTATTTT.